This T cell receptor (beta chain) was recovered during a study of T cells in Graves' hyperthyroidism and ophthalmopathy. The CDR3 is 13 amino acids. The germline gives CDR1 MNHEY, CDR2 SMNVEV (reference sequence). V shed 3 bases and J shed 3 bases, with 6 bases lying between them. This clonotype was recorded a few times. Amplified TCR beta CDR3 regions came from RNA transcripts. HTBI primers were used for first-round RT-PCR of the TCR CDR3. TCRdb re-analysed the multiplex PCR reads in MiXCR, keeping a single row per CDR3 protein. The sample carries 400,000 to 450,000 distinct CDR3 sequences, about 15% recorded once. Cells are PBMCs isolated from about 10 ml of fresh blood.

The receptor comes from a man in his late teens or twenties with Graves' ophthalmopathy. Specimen: blood. The rearrangement joins TRBV27 to TRBJ1-3; D not resolved. DNA for the CDR3: TGTGCCAGCAGTTTTTGGGGTGGAAACACCATATATTTT. Its translation: CASSFWGGNTIYF.